The 23 T cell receptor beta chains below come from one sample, sequenced in a study of blood T cell repertoires in COVID-19. TCRdb's table, derived via immunoSEQ multiplex PCR, lists solely in-frame clones and lacks some. The data contain roughly 230,000 clones, roughly 83% of them seen just once; the ten biggest clones take up less than 7.5%. The source material was peripheral blood. The source of these receptors is a woman in her 50s with acute or convalescent COVID-19.

The genes are TRBV23-1 and TRBJ2-3; D possibly corresponds to TRBD2 (6 bases). TRBV23-1 is identified as an open reading frame with a role that is uncertain. V lost 2 bases and J lost 3, with 15 bases in between. The CDR3 is 16 residues long. This chain's CDR3 is CASSQTGTGRTDTQYF. DNA of the CDR3: TGCGCCAGCAGTCAAACGGGGACGGGGAGGACAGATACGCAGTATTTT.

The rearrangement joins TRBV29-1 to TRBJ1-2; 7 positions agree with TRBD1. CDR3 length equals 13 residues. V was clipped by 2 bases and J by 2 bases; unmatched bases: 2. CDR1 and CDR2 from the germline V gene are SQVTM and ANQGSEA. Written as DNA, the CDR3 is TGCAGCGTTGAAAAGGGGGCCAACTATGGCTACACCTTC. It specifies CSVEKGANYGYTF.

This rearrangement joins TRBV6-1 to TRBJ1-2, with unresolved D. V was clipped by 3 bases and J by 2 bases, with 16 bases between them. The CDR3 runs 16 residues. The germline V gene encodes CDR1 MNHNS and CDR2 SASEGT. The CDR3 loop reads CASSDRRAGANYGYTF. The CDR3 coding sequence is TGTGCCAGCAGTGACCGCCGGGCGGGAGCAAACTATGGCTACACCTTC.

The chain is built from TRBV29-1 and TRBJ2-7; D unclear. The length of the CDR3 is 12 residues. The germline V gene has CDR1 SQVTM and CDR2 ANQGSEA. V was cut by 8 bases and J by 2 bases, with 13 bases left in between. This CDR3 reads CSPQDRAYEQYF. The CDR3 region has the DNA TGCAGCCCCCAAGACCGGGCCTACGAGCAGTACTTC.

This clone was seen just once. The chain is built from TRBV7-9 and TRBJ2-5; a weak D match, TRBD1 (6 bases). CDR3 length: 15 amino acids. V lost 5 bases and J lost 9, with 22 bases in between. Germline CDR1 SEHNR, CDR2 FQNEAQ (reference sequence). The CDR3 DNA sequence: TGTGCCAGCAGCCGAGGGGGTAGAGGACATCGGGCCCAGTACTTC. The encoded protein is CASSRGGRGHRAQYF.

The rearrangement uses TRBV4-2 and TRBJ2-1; D might be TRBD2 (6 bases). V was shortened by 2 bases and J by 6 bases, with 11 bases between the two germline ends. Germline V gene sequence: CDR1 LGHNA, CDR2 YNFKEQ. The CDR3 runs to 14 residues. CDR3 sequence reads: CASSQLGLPNEQFF. CDR3 nucleotides: TGTGCCAGCAGCCAACTTGGACTACCCAATGAGCAGTTCTTC.

V and J are TRBV9 and TRBJ1-3; a weak D match, TRBD1 (5 bases). This CDR3 has 15 amino acids. V gave up 3 bases and J gave up 6 bases, with 16 bases separating them. Germline loops: CDR1 SGDLS, CDR2 YYNGEE. The chain's CDR3 is CASSANAPGLNTIYF. The DNA for the CDR3 is TGTGCCAGCAGCGCTAATGCCCCAGGGTTAAACACCATATATTTT.

This chain links TRBV4-3 with TRBJ2-7; 7 nucleotides match TRBD2. Germline-derived CDR1 and CDR2 are LGHNA and YSLEER. V dropped 1 base and J dropped 2; count of bases not matched to a gene: 5. The CDR3 is 15 residues long. The CDR3 nucleotides read TGCGCCAGCAGCCAAGTTCTGGGAGGGGCCTACGAGCAGTACTTC. It yields the protein CASSQVLGGAYEQYF.

This clone is a singleton in its sample. The rearrangement uses TRBV7-8 and TRBJ1-4, with D perhaps matching TRBD1 (6 bases). The V end lost 5 bases, the J end lost 0 bases, and 13 bases lay between the germline ends. Germline CDR1 and CDR2: SGHVS and FQNEAQ. The CDR3 consists of 16 residues. DNA for the CDR3: TGTGCCAGCAGCCCAACAGGGCGGGCAACTAATGAAAAACTGTTTTTT. Residues: CASSPTGRATNEKLFF.

The rearrangement links TRBV6-5 to TRBJ2-7; 7 bases agree with TRBD2. V was pared by 0 bases and J by 3 bases, with 5 bases of the junction left unmatched. CDR1 MNHEY and CDR2 SVGAGI come from the germline V gene. CDR3 length: 15 residues. The DNA of the CDR3 is TGTGCCAGCAGTTACTCTGCTAGCGGCCTCTACGAGCAGTACTTC. It yields the protein CASSYSASGLYEQYF.

The chain uses TRBV5-4 and TRBJ2-4, with D possibly matching TRBD1 (5 bases). The V end lost 1 base, the J end lost 3 bases, and 8 bases lay between the germline ends. This CDR3 region has 14 residues. CDR1 and CDR2 from the germline V gene are SGHNT and YYREEE (reference sequence). This CDR3 reads CASSLTGSKNIQYF. The CDR3 DNA reads TGTGCCAGCAGCTTGACAGGTAGCAAAAACATTCAGTACTTC.

This clone has only a few counts. J is TRBJ2-2 and V is TRBV3-1 (or the pseudogene TRBV3-2); D gene ambiguous. Deletions cut 4 bases from V and 2 bases from J, with 17 bases between. The CDR3 length is 17 residues. The germline CDR1 and CDR2 sequences are LGHDT and YNNKEL (reference sequence). The CDR3 loop is CASSLRDILLNTGELFF. CDR3 sequence (DNA): TGTGCCAGCAGCCTGAGAGATATACTATTAAACACCGGGGAGCTGTTTTTT.

The V gene is TRBV2, the J gene TRBJ2-5, with 10 nucleotides matching TRBD2. CDR3 size: 15 residues. V was pared by 8 bases and J by 5 bases, with 11 bases of the junction left unmatched. Per germline, CDR1 SNHLY and CDR2 FYNNEI. The CDR3: CASGESGGVRETQYF. CDR3 nucleotide sequence: TGTGCCAGCGGGGAGAGCGGGGGGGTTAGGGAGACCCAGTACTTC.

The chain carries TRBV7-6 and TRBJ2-7; D possibly corresponds to TRBD2 (5 bases). Germline CDR1 SGHVS, CDR2 FNYEAQ. The V end was cut by 3 bases, the J end by 5 bases, with 11 bases between. The CDR3 runs 13 residues. The CDR3 bases are TGTGCCAGCAGCTTCACCCTCGGGAACGAGCAGTACTTC. The encoded protein is CASSFTLGNEQYF. The whole variable domain, filled in from reference TRBV7-6 and TRBJ2-7, reads GAGVSQSPRYKVTKRGQDVALRCDPISGHVSLYWYRQALGQGPEFLTYFNYEAQQDKSGLPNDRFSAERPEGSISTLTIQRTEQRDSAMYRCASSFTLGNEQYFGPGTRLTVT.

The chain combines TRBV4-2 with TRBJ1-6, with D uncertain. Trimming took off 4 bases at V and 9 bases at J, with 10 bases between the two ends. The CDR3 spans 13 residues. In germline, CDR1 is LGHNA, CDR2 YNFKEQ. CDR3: CASSPLRGSPLHF. CDR3 coding DNA: TGTGCCAGCAGCCCTCTTCGGGGTTCACCCCTCCACTTT.

The chain links TRBV7-2 to TRBJ1-3; D is perhaps TRBD1 (6 bases). Germline assignment: CDR1 SGHTA and CDR2 FQGNSA. The germline V and J ends were trimmed by 5 bases and 1 base, with 12 bases remaining between them. The CDR3 is made up of 15 amino acids. Here the CDR3 DNA reads TGTGCCAGCAGCCAAGCCGGACAGTCTGGAAACACCATATATTTT. It is translated as CASSQAGQSGNTIYF.

CDR3 sequence (DNA): TGTGCCAGCAGGCTTTCTTTGCAGGGGAACACTGAAGCTTTCTTT. It specifies CASRLSLQGNTEAFF. The chain recombines TRBV3-1 (or the pseudogene TRBV3-2) with TRBJ1-1; possible D gene TRBD1, 5 bases. The CDR3 covers 15 residues. Germline loops: CDR1 LGHDT, CDR2 YNNKEL (reference sequence). V was cut by 6 bases and J by 1 base, with 15 bases left in between.

This chain connects TRBV7-9 to TRBJ1-2; D gene ambiguous. CDR3 length: 12 residues. Looked up from germline, CDR1 is SEHNR and CDR2 is FQNEAQ (reference sequence). V was trimmed by 1 base and J by 8 bases, leaving 8 bases between them. The CDR3 bases are TGTGCCAGCAGCTTAGTTGTCCTCGGCTACACCTTC. It is translated as CASSLVVLGYTF. The whole variable domain, filled in from reference TRBV7-9 and TRBJ1-2, reads DTGVSQNPRHKITKRGQNVTFRCDPISEHNRLYWYRQTLGQGPEFLTYFQNEAQLEKSRLLSDRFSAERPKGSFSTLEIQRTEQGDSAMYLCASSLVVLGYTFGSGTRLTVV.

This clone was picked up a small number of times. In DNA form, the CDR3 reads TGTGCCAGCAGTTACATCGGGGGGGGTAACTACAATGAGCAGTTCTTC. Protein product: CASSYIGGGNYNEQFF. The chain combines TRBV27 with TRBJ2-1; 8 bases agree with TRBD2. The CDR3 is 16 residues long. Per the germline V gene, CDR1 is MNHEY and CDR2 is SMNVEV (reference sequence). V lost 4 bases to trimming and J lost 3 bases; unmatched junction nucleotides: 8.

This clone was counted a few times. J is TRBJ1-5 and V is TRBV6-4, with no clear D. The CDR3 spans 13 residues. V dropped 9 bases and J dropped 9 bases, with 18 bases sitting between them. CDR1 and CDR2 (germline): MRHNA, SNTAGT. The CDR3 coding sequence is TGTGCCAGTCCTAGACGGAAGACGAGGCCCCAGCATTTT. Translating gives CASPRRKTRPQHF.

The chain combines TRBV3-1 (or the pseudogene TRBV3-2) with TRBJ1-2; 7 bases are a match to TRBD1. The CDR3 is 14 residues long. Germline assignment: CDR1 LGHDT and CDR2 YNNKEL (reference sequence). V was clipped by 1 base and J by 8 bases; unmatched bases: 7. The CDR3 nucleotides are TGTGCCAGCAGCCAAGGGGGACAGCGAAACGGCTACACCTTC. This sequence encodes CASSQGGQRNGYTF.

V is TRBV19 and J is TRBJ2-3, with D maybe TRBD2 (6 bases). The CDR3 runs to 18 residues. Trimming left V 4 bases short and J 1 base short, with 21 bases between. The V gene's germline CDR1 is LNHDA and CDR2 SQIVND (reference sequence). The CDR3 coding sequence is TGTGCCAGTAGTAGGGAGGTTGGGGCGTGGACGGGCACAGATACGCAGTATTTT. It specifies CASSREVGAWTGTDTQYF. The whole variable domain, remainder taken from reference TRBV19 and TRBJ2-3, is DGGITQSPKYLFRKEGQNVTLSCEQNLNHDAMYWYRQDPGQGLRLIYYSQIVNDFQKGDIAEGYSVSREKKESFPLTVTSAQKNPTAFYLCASSREVGAWTGTDTQYFGPGTRLTVL.

The V and J genes are TRBV28 and TRBJ2-3; 7 bases line up with TRBD2. CDR3 size: 16 residues. The V gene end was trimmed by 8 bases and the J gene end by 4 bases; junction bases not matched to a gene: 15. CDR1 is MDHEN and CDR2 is SYDVKM in the germline V gene. Written as DNA, the CDR3 is TGTGCCAGCCTTAGCGGGCAGGGTGGGGTGGCAGATACGCAGTATTTT. This translates into CASLSGQGGVADTQYF.